The 24 T cell receptor beta chains listed next were all sequenced from one sample in a study of T cells after posttransplantation cyclophosphamide. Busulfan-fludarabine conditioning, marrow transplant, and cyclophosphamide on days +3 and +4 were administered. Measured with immunoSEQ multiplex PCR; TCRdb has only the in-frame clones, and not every one. The data show under 20,000 clones, with none appearing a single time. The specimen was PBMCs, collected after allogeneic stem cell transplant with posttransplant cyclophosphamide. The receptor set was obtained from a female patient aged 30 to 45 who received an allogeneic stem cell transplant from a related donor, was CMV-positive, and had no GVHD. A subset of T cells may come from the graft donor.

This clone has a count of ten or more. The chain couples TRBV19 to TRBJ2-1; 13 bases agree with TRBD2. The germline CDR1 and CDR2 sequences are LNHDA and SQIVND (reference sequence). This CDR3 has 16 amino acids. Germline trimming cut 4 bases from V and 6 bases from J; bases unmatched to any gene: 6. The CDR3 DNA sequence: TGTGCCAGTAGTACCGGGACTAGCGGGGAGTTCAATGAGCAGTTCTTC. Amino acid sequence: CASSTGTSGEFNEQFF.

This clone appeared a few times. The gene calls are TRBV10-3 and TRBJ2-5; TRBD1 aligns across 10 bases. The DNA matches TRBJ2-7 better at its end, which makes the J call doubtful. The CDR3 has 15 amino acids. Germline V gives CDR1 ENHRY, CDR2 SYGVKD. The CDR3 nucleotides read TGTGCCATCAGTGAGAGACAGGGGGCCTTTTACGAGCAGTACTTC. Its translation is CAISERQGAFYEQYF.

The table lists this clone with many counts. This rearrangement joins TRBV9 to TRBJ2-7, with 10 bases identical to TRBD2. The CDR3 loop spans 16 amino acids. Trimming cost V 0 bases and J 1 base; bases outside gene matches: 4. The V gene's germline CDR1 is SGDLS and CDR2 YYNGEE. The CDR3 spells CASSVGASGSSYEQYF. CDR3 DNA: TGTGCCAGCAGCGTAGGGGCTAGCGGGAGTTCCTACGAGCAGTACTTC.

This clone was seen ten or more times. The V gene is TRBV6-1, the J gene TRBJ1-5; 10 positions match TRBD1. The CDR3 is 15 residues long. Germline CDR1 and CDR2: MNHNS and SASEGT. The V gene end was trimmed by 1 base and the J gene end by 5 bases; junction bases not matched to a gene: 2. Written as DNA, the CDR3 is TGTGCCAGCAGTGAAGGACAGGGGGCCTATCAGCCCCAGCATTTT. Translation: CASSEGQGAYQPQHF.

This clone appeared many times. V is TRBV5-1 and J is TRBJ2-5; possibly TRBD2 for D (5 bases). The J call is in doubt because the DNA end fits TRBJ2-7 better. The V gene's germline CDR1 is SGHRS and CDR2 YFSETQ. This CDR3 is 15 amino acids long. CDR3 loop: CASSWGTGVTYEQYF. Written as DNA, the CDR3 is TGCGCCAGCAGCTGGGGAACCGGGGTTACCTACGAGCAGTACTTC.

This clone was counted at least ten times. The chain couples TRBV21-1 to TRBJ1-5. TRBV21-1 represents a pseudogene. The CDR3 contains 18 residues. CDR3 coding DNA: TGTGCCAGCAGCAAATGGGAACGGGGAAGAGGGAGCAATCAGCCCCAGCATTTT. Residues: CASSKWERGRGSNQPQHF.

This clone appeared many times. This rearrangement joins TRBV4-1 to TRBJ2-7; 8 bases align to TRBD2. The CDR3 totals 15 residues. Per germline, CDR1 MGHRA and CDR2 YSYEKL. V trimming: 3 bases; J trimming: 0 bases; junction bases outside the gene matches: 4. The DNA of the CDR3 is TGCGCCAGCAGCCACCCGGGGACTAGCTCCTACGAGCAGTACTTC. It translates to CASSHPGTSSYEQYF.

At least ten counts were recorded for this clone. The chain recombines TRBV6-5 with TRBJ1-5, with 7 bases identical to TRBD1. V was pared by 9 bases and J by 7 bases, with 9 bases of the junction left unmatched. Per germline, CDR1 MNHEY and CDR2 SVGAGI. CDR3 size: 13 residues. This chain's CDR3 is CASATGTQQPQHF. The CDR3 nucleotides are TGTGCCAGTGCGACAGGGACACAGCAGCCCCAGCATTTT.

This clone was recorded many times. The chain's CDR3 is CASSLEKRESEQYF. CDR3 in DNA: TGTGCCAGCAGCTTAGAAAAGCGGGAGTCCGAGCAGTACTTC. The gene calls are TRBV7-2 and TRBJ2-7; TRBD2 agrees at 8 bases. The CDR3 covers 14 residues. The J segment lost 6 bases and the V segment lost 1 base, leaving 5 bases of the junction unmatched. Germline V gene sequence: CDR1 SGHTA, CDR2 FQGNSA.

This clone occurred many times. The genes are TRBV5-5 and TRBJ2-1; 12 bases align to TRBD2. The CDR3 extends over 15 amino acids. Losses at the gene ends were 4 bases for V and 8 bases for J; bases not matched to a gene: 7. Per the germline V gene, CDR1 is SGHKS and CDR2 is YYEKEE (reference sequence). This CDR3 is CASSARLAGVDEQFF. The CDR3 region has the DNA TGTGCCAGCAGCGCTAGACTAGCGGGAGTCGATGAGCAGTTCTTC.

This clone has a count of ten or more. This same CDR3 is encoded by further DNA sequences in the sample. The genes are TRBV30 and TRBJ2-5; D is undetermined. V was cut by 0 bases and J by 5 bases, with 4 bases left in between. Germline loops: CDR1 GTSNPN, CDR2 SVGIG (reference sequence). The CDR3 length is 11 residues. CDR3 in DNA: TGTGCCTGGAGTGTATCGGAGACCCAGTACTTC. It is translated as CAWSVSETQYF.

Many counts were recorded for this clone. The rearrangement links TRBV7-2 to TRBJ2-3; 14 bases fit TRBD2. Germline trimming cut 5 bases from V and 3 bases from J; bases unmatched to any gene: 7. Germline CDR1 SGHTA, CDR2 FQGNSA. CDR3 length equals 17 residues. In DNA, the CDR3 is TGTGCCAGCAGCCGAAGACTAGCGGGAGGGAGGACAGATACGCAGTATTTT. Protein product: CASSRRLAGGRTDTQYF. The full variable domain, with the rest looked up from reference TRBV7-2 and TRBJ2-3, is GAGVSQSPSNKVTEKGKDVELRCDPISGHTALYWYRQSLGQGLEFLIYFQGNSAPDKSGLPSDRFSAERTGGSVSTLTIQRTQQEDSAVYLCASSRRLAGGRTDTQYFGPGTRLTVL.

This clone was observed at least ten times. This chain connects TRBV27 to TRBJ2-3; a weak D match, TRBD2 (5 bases). CDR1 is MNHEY, CDR2 SMNVEV, per germline (reference sequence). Trimming took off 5 bases at V and 2 bases at J, with 20 bases between the two ends. This CDR3 comprises 17 residues. The CDR3 DNA follows: TGTGCCAGCAGTCGCGAATCGGGGAAACGGGTCACAGATACGCAGTATTTT. This sequence encodes CASSRESGKRVTDTQYF.

This clone was seen ten or more times. V and J are TRBV28 and TRBJ2-7, with 13 bases lining up with TRBD2. Germline-derived CDR1 and CDR2 are MDHEN and SYDVKM. The CDR3 contains 14 residues. V was pared by 8 bases and J by 2 bases, with 3 bases of the junction left unmatched. The CDR3 DNA follows: TGTGCCAGCGGGACTAGCGGGATCGCCTACGAGCAGTACTTC. It yields the protein CASGTSGIAYEQYF.

This clone was detected many times. The chain employs TRBV28 and TRBJ2-7, with 12 bases matching TRBD1. Germline trimming cut 6 bases from V and 5 bases from J; bases unmatched to any gene: 17. The germline gives CDR1 MDHEN, CDR2 SYDVKM. CDR3 size: 18 residues. CDR3 amino acids: CASSLRTFRGTGGNEQYF. The CDR3 DNA sequence: TGTGCCAGCAGCCTCCGAACATTTAGAGGGACAGGGGGCAACGAGCAGTACTTC.

This clone was counted at least ten times. The rearrangement links TRBV19 to TRBJ2-3; 10 bases align to TRBD2. Looked up from germline, CDR1 is LNHDA and CDR2 is SQIVND (reference sequence). This CDR3 is 16 amino acids long. The trim removed 3 bases at V and 6 bases at J, leaving 9 bases unmatched. This CDR3 reads CASSMRLAGALDTQYF. The CDR3, as DNA: TGTGCCAGTAGTATGCGGCTAGCGGGAGCATTGGATACGCAGTATTTT.

This clone was picked up many times. V usage is TRBV25-1 and J usage is TRBJ2-7, with TRBD1 matching 7 bases. The germline V gene has CDR1 MGHDK and CDR2 SYGVNS. V lost 3 bases to trimming and J lost 1 base; unmatched junction nucleotides: 12. This CDR3 is built from 17 residues. As DNA, the CDR3 is TGTGCCAGCAGTGACTTCAAGGGGGCACGAGCTTCCTACGAGCAGTACTTC. As protein: CASSDFKGARASYEQYF.

This clone was counted many times. The rearrangement links TRBV2 to TRBJ2-7; TRBD1 aligns across 8 bases. The V segment lost 6 bases and the J segment 1 base; nucleotides outside the gene matches: 11. Germline loops: CDR1 SNHLY, CDR2 FYNNEI. This CDR3 is 16 amino acids long. The CDR3 DNA reads TGTGCCAGCAGGGGGGACAGGCCCCTCTTTTCCTACGAGCAGTACTTC. Amino acids: CASRGDRPLFSYEQYF.

This clone appeared many times. This chain connects TRBV27 to TRBJ2-1; D possibly corresponds to TRBD2 (6 bases). The CDR3 covers 17 residues. Trimming left V 3 bases short and J 4 bases short, with 19 bases between. Germline CDR1 is MNHEY and CDR2 is SMNVEV (reference sequence). CDR3 bases: TGTGCCAGCAGTTTGAGCGCCCTAGCGTTAAGGTACAATGAGCAGTTCTTC. Its translation: CASSLSALALRYNEQFF.

This clone was picked up many times. DNA for the CDR3: TGTGCCACCAGCAGAGTAACAGGTTCTGGAAACACCATATATTTT. Translated, it gives CATSRVTGSGNTIYF. J is TRBJ1-3 and V is TRBV15; a possible D gene is TRBD1 (5 bases). V gave up 1 base and J gave up 1 base, with 8 bases separating them. This CDR3 has 15 amino acids. The germline V gene encodes CDR1 LNHNV and CDR2 YYDKDF (reference sequence).

This clone was seen repeatedly, ten times or more. The rearrangement uses TRBV4-1 and TRBJ2-7, with 8 nucleotides matching TRBD2. The CDR3 has 15 residues. In germline, CDR1 is MGHRA, CDR2 YSYEKL. The V gene end was trimmed by 1 base and the J gene end by 3 bases; junction bases not matched to a gene: 5. The chain's CDR3 is CASSQVGSGIYEQYF. The CDR3 nucleotides read TGCGCCAGCAGCCAAGTGGGTAGCGGGATCTACGAGCAGTACTTC.

This clone was observed at least ten times. The chain carries TRBV27 and TRBJ2-5; 13 bases are shared with TRBD2. Germline V lookup: CDR1 MNHEY, CDR2 SMNVEV (reference sequence). This CDR3 contains 15 residues. V was pared by 4 bases and J by 4 bases, with 3 bases of the junction left unmatched. Here the CDR3 reads CASSSRLAGGETQYF. The CDR3 DNA follows: TGTGCCAGCAGTTCCCGACTAGCGGGAGGAGAGACCCAGTACTTC.

This clone occurred many times. J is TRBJ1-5 and V is TRBV19, with D possibly matching TRBD1 (5 bases). This CDR3 region has 14 residues. Germline CDR1 and CDR2: LNHDA and SQIVND (reference sequence). V lost 2 bases and J 5 bases, leaving 10 bases between the germline ends. The CDR3 nucleotides read TGTGCCAGTAGTATATGGGGGAGGGATCAGCCCCAGCATTTT. It codes for CASSIWGRDQPQHF.

The sample holds many counts of this clone. J is TRBJ2-5 and V is TRBV29-1; D is perhaps TRBD1 (5 bases). V dropped 3 bases and J dropped 1 base, with 21 bases sitting between them. The CDR3 sequence is 17 residues long. Germline-derived CDR1 and CDR2 are SQVTM and ANQGSEA. This CDR3 reads CSVDGPSWGDIQETQYF. The CDR3 DNA reads as TGCAGCGTTGATGGGCCCAGCTGGGGCGATATCCAAGAGACCCAGTACTTC.